This T cell receptor (beta chain) stems from a study of Graves' ophthalmopathy and Graves' hyperthyroidism. The CDR3 consists of 14 residues. This clonotype was seen only a few times. The antigen is not known. A junction boundary mismatches the germline segment, possibly from a read error. Whole-study findings and limits: Blood also contained most of the expanded thyroid clonotypes above 0.001 frequency.

Amplified TCR beta CDR3 regions were obtained using RNA transcripts as template. RT-PCR in the first round used HTBI primers; a second-round multiplex PCR followed. TCRdb reanalysed the multiplex PCR reads using MiXCR and keeps one entry per CDR3 protein. Of hundreds of thousands of distinct CDR3 sequences in the sample, about 20% were seen once. This clonotype was sampled from a woman aged 18 to 35 with stable Graves' hyperthyroidism. Some clones in this sample may be carry-over from other donors' samples. Sequences were obtained from peripheral blood. This chain links TRBV12-3 or TRBV12-4 with TRBJ1-1; D perhaps matches TRBD1 (5 bases). CDR3 residues: CASSLRVGLYEVFF. CDR3 DNA sequence: TGTGCCAGCAGTTTAAGGGTGGGGCTTTACGAAGTTTTCTTT.